This TCR beta chain derives from a study of T cells after yellow fever vaccination. Turning to the study itself: SMART-Seq v4 Ultra Low Input handled preparation of low-cell-number fractions.

TCRdb re-analysed the 5' RACE reads in MiXCR, keeping a single row per CDR3 protein. The table includes hundreds of thousands of distinct CDR3 sequences, approximately 9% detected once. From germline, CDR1 is SGHAT and CDR2 FQNNGV. This CDR3 has 15 amino acids. V dropped 2 bases and J dropped 2 bases, with 13 bases sitting between them. Here the sequenced sample was PBMCs, taken on the day of the first yellow fever vaccination. V and J are TRBV11-2 and TRBJ2-7; D remains ambiguous. This clonotype was obtained from a man aged 18-30 years who received the YFV17D yellow fever vaccine. CDR3 region: CASSLYGDPTYEQYF. CDR3 DNA: TGTGCCAGCAGCTTATACGGAGATCCTACCTACGAGCAGTACTTC.